These 6 T cell receptor beta chains share one sample of origin, sequenced in a study of T-cell reconstitution after alpha-beta-depleted transplantation in children. A library of TCRbeta sequences, prepared with unique molecular identifiers, was generated. A single record per CDR3 protein comes from TCRdb applying MiXCR to the PCR reads. The sample lists about 610,000 distinct CDR3 sequences, 10% occurring once. The sequenced sample was PBMCs from the stem cell graft donor, obtained from the stem cell graft. All receptors derive from a human donor who donated a stem cell graft to a child with acute myeloid leukemia.

The V and J genes are TRBV29-1 and TRBJ2-7; D call uncertain. This CDR3 is built from 13 residues. Trimming removed 1 base from V and 2 bases from J, with 9 bases in between. Germline CDR1 is SQVTM and CDR2 is ANQGSEA. CDR3 in DNA: TGCAGCGTTGAAGGTAGGACCACCTACGAGCAGTACTTC. Translating gives CSVEGRTTYEQYF.

This clonotype was picked up many times. The V call is TRBV6-6, the J call TRBJ2-5; the match to TRBD1 covers 7 bases. Germline V lookup: CDR1 MNHNY, CDR2 SVGAGI (reference sequence). Trimming cost V 6 bases and J 4 bases; bases outside gene matches: 5. The CDR3 spans 13 residues. CDR3 loop: CASREGARETQYF. Here the CDR3 DNA reads TGTGCCAGCAGAGAGGGGGCGCGAGAGACCCAGTACTTC.

The V and J genes are TRBV18 and TRBJ2-1, with 7 bases that match TRBD1. V lost 4 bases, J lost 5 bases, and 5 bases stayed unmatched. Germline-derived CDR1 and CDR2 are KGHSH and LQKENI. CDR3 length: 14 amino acids. The CDR3 bases are TGTGCCAGCTCACGAGGACAGGAGAACAATGAGCAGTTCTTC. Protein sequence: CASSRGQENNEQFF.

This clonotype was counted at least ten times. In DNA, the CDR3 is TGCGCCAGCAGTGAAGGTGGGGAGCTGTTTTTT. Residues: CASSEGGELFF. This chain connects TRBV5-1 to TRBJ2-2, with no clear D. From germline, CDR1 is SGHRS and CDR2 YFSETQ. The CDR3 length is 11 residues. The V end was cut by 5 bases, the J end by 8 bases, with 7 bases between.

This clonotype turned up a few times. The J gene is TRBJ1-2, the V gene TRBV29-1; the D gene is possibly TRBD1 (5 bases). Deletions cut 2 bases from V and 13 bases from J, with 14 bases between. This CDR3 spans 11 amino acids. CDR1 and CDR2 (germline): SQVTM, ANQGSEA. CDR3 nucleotide sequence: TGCAGCGTTGAACTGGCCAGGGCGGGCACCTTC. Encoded protein: CSVELARAGTF. The full variable domain, with the rest looked up from reference TRBV29-1 and TRBJ1-2, is SAVISQKPSRDICQRGTSLTIQCQVDSQVTMMFWYRQQPGQSLTLIATANQGSEATYESGFVIDKFPISRPNLTFSTLTVSNMSPEDSSIYLCSVELARAGTFGSGTRLTVV.

This clonotype was seen a few times. The chain couples TRBV27 to TRBJ2-6, with 8 bases that match TRBD2. V gave up 5 bases and J gave up 0 bases; unmatched junction bases: 15. The V gene's germline CDR1 is MNHEY and CDR2 SMNVEV (reference sequence). This CDR3 comprises 20 residues. The DNA for the CDR3 is TGTGCCAGCAGTCAGAGTTCACTAGCGGCCTTTCGCTCTGGGGCCAACGTCCTGACTTTC. It specifies CASSQSSLAAFRSGANVLTF.